This record looks at one T cell receptor beta chain sequence and its context. The antigen remains unidentified. Described time point: baseline, week 1 (first vaccination visit). Treatment of the sample: pre-vaccination baseline after standard-of-care therapy. Each tumor in the donors was a new WHO grade 3 or 4 astrocytoma, IDH1-mutant and ATRX-lost. This CDR3 is built from 15 residues. From germline, CDR1 is GTSNPN and CDR2 SVGIG (reference sequence). The V gene lost 0 bases and the J gene lost 0 bases, with 6 bases spanning the gap. The sample is drawn from a study of a mutant IDH1 vaccine in newly diagnosed glioma. In the study overall: Treated patients, approximately 60% male and roughly 40% female, averaged roughly 43 years of age.

Only in-frame clones appear in the TCRdb table, and some are missing; sequencing was by immunoSEQ multiplex PCR. Among 50,000 to 75,000 clones listed, more than 90% were seen once. General study findings and limits: Changes in top peripheral clonotypes did not appear linked to pseudoprogression.

The sequencing here drew on PBMCs, taken from a glioma patient treated with radiotherapy, temozolomide or both. V and J are TRBV30 and TRBJ2-6; D gene ambiguous. This TCR was recovered from a man aged 45-65 years with glioma. This CDR3 reads CAWSVGRSGANVLTF. DNA for the CDR3: TGTGCCTGGAGTGTAGGGCGCTCTGGGGCCAACGTCCTGACTTTC.